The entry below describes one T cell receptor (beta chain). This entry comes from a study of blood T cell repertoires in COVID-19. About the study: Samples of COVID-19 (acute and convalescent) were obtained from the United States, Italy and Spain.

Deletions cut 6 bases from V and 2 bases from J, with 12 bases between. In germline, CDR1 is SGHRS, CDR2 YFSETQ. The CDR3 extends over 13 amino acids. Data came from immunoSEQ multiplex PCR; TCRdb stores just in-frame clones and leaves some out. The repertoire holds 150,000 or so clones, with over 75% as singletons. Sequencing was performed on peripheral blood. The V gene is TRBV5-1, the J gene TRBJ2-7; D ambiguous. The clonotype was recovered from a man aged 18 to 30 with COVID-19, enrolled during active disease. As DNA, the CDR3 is TGCGCCAGCAAGAGCCTAGACGCCTACGAGCAGTACTTC. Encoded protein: CASKSLDAYEQYF.